Listed below are T cell receptor beta chains from one sample, sequenced in a study of blood T cells in healthy people across ages. MiXCR, applied by TCRdb to the 5' RACE reads, yields one record per CDR3 protein. The sample gives about 1.8 million distinct CDR3 sequences, roughly 52% of which show up once; less than 2.5% is in the top ten. Sequencing was done on a sample of blood. Every receptor here comes from a woman between 35 and 50 years old in good health. Each CDR3 is given with its conserved first and last residue. The D gene is left open where the match is weak. Size tells how often a clone was seen (once, few, many) or the class of an expanded clone, and some rows leave it out.

d_gene	abundance	j_gene	v_gene	CDR3aa	CDR3nt
TRBD2	once	TRBJ2-3	TRBV27	CASSDRLAGNADTQYF	TGTGCCAGCAGCGATCGACTAGCGGGGAACGCAGATACGCAGTATTTT
-	-	TRBJ2-5	TRBV7-3	CASSQVPGPQETQYF	TGTGCCAGCAGTCAAGTCCCGGGACCACAAGAGACCCAGTACTTC
-	-	TRBJ2-5	TRBV10-3	CAITRGGGGGETQYF	TGTGCCATCACCCGGGGAGGAGGGGGAGGAGAGACCCAGTACTTC
-	-	TRBJ2-5	TRBV20-1	CSATGLNEQYF	TGCAGTGCGACGGGCCTGAATGAGCAGTACTTC
TRBD1	few	TRBJ2-7	TRBV20-1	CSARARTGISYEQYF	TGCAGTGCTAGAGCGAGGACAGGTATCTCCTACGAGCAGTACTTC
-	-	TRBJ2-3	TRBV4-3	CASSQELEGDTQYF	TGCGCCAGCAGCCAAGAATTAGAGGGAGATACGCAGTATTTT
TRBD2	-	TRBJ2-3	TRBV4-1	CASSQVPAGGSTDTQYF	TGCGCCAGCAGCCAAGTGCCAGCGGGGGGGAGCACAGATACGCAGTATTTT
TRBD1	-	TRBJ1-6	TRBV7-9	CASSSGQGRLGSPLHF	TGTGCCAGCAGCTCCGGACAGGGGCGGCTGGGGTCACCCCTCCACTTT
TRBD2	-	TRBJ2-5	TRBV7-2	CASSFTGTSGGNEQYF	TGTGCCAGCAGCTTCACCGGGACTAGCGGGGGGAATGAGCAGTACTTC
-	-	TRBJ2-2	TRBV7-2	CASSPAGGLNTGELFF	TGTGCCAGCAGTCCCGCCGGGGGACTCAACACCGGGGAGCTGTTTTTT
-	-	TRBJ2-1	TRBV5-1	CASYPKPEGHYNEQFF	TGCGCCAGCTATCCGAAACCCGAAGGGCACTACAATGAGCAGTTCTTC
TRBD1	few	TRBJ2-1	TRBV20-1	CSAVRDRYNEQFF	TGCAGTGCTGTCCGGGACAGGTACAATGAGCAGTTCTTC
TRBD1	-	TRBJ2-3	TRBV3-1	CASSQDRVDRVTDTQYF	TGTGCCAGCAGCCAAGATCGAGTGGACAGGGTCACAGATACGCAGTATTTT
-	few	TRBJ2-7	TRBV28	CATQAGPYEQYF	TGTGCCACCCAGGCCGGCCCCTACGAGCAGTACTTC
TRBD1	-	TRBJ2-7	TRBV29-1	CSVDRGPEAQYF	TGCAGCGTTGACAGGGGGCCGGAGGCCCAGTACTTC
-	few	TRBJ1-6	TRBV28	CASSLRETLHF	TGTGCCAGCAGTTTGAGGGAGACCCTCCACTTT